The T cell receptor (beta chain) under discussion was sequenced for a study of T cell repertoires in cytomegalovirus infection. Study summary: It was recently identified HLA-C-restricted and well-studied HLA-B-restricted CMV epitopes that the study used. CMV infection and matching HLA type were both indicated by public TCR beta signatures.

Study conclusions and caveats: There were HLA-C-restricted CMV-specific TCR beta clonotypes dominating the ex vivo response. Totalled public TCR beta family frequency picked out people who carried CMV plus the relevant HLA.

This clonotype was counted between two and nine times. Antigen specificity is unknown. TCRdb used MiXCR to reprocess the reads, holding one entry per CDR3 protein. The profile covers 550,000 to 700,000 distinct CDR3 sequences, with almost 40% appearing a single time and 48% taken by the ten largest. The CDR3 has 15 amino acids. The trim removed 3 bases at V and 4 bases at J, leaving 9 bases unmatched. Germline lookup yields CDR1 SGHTA and CDR2 FQGNSA. This receptor was taken from a human donor in good health (CMV status not recorded). Some clones in this sample may be carry-over from other donors' samples. This material consisted of cultured PBMCs, taken from culture after CMV antigen stimulation. The chain carries TRBV7-2 and TRBJ2-7; TRBD1 aligns across 7 bases. Here the CDR3 reads CASSFKTGRTYEQYF. The CDR3 region has the DNA TGTGCCAGCAGCTTTAAGACAGGGAGAACTTACGAGCAGTACTTC.